The clone carrying this T cell receptor (beta chain) was seen just once. The sample belongs to a study of T cell changes during pregnancy in multiple sclerosis. Repertoires were generated with immunoSEQ multiplex PCR, while TCRdb's copy carries only in-frame clones and drops some. The sample lists just under 100,000 clones, about 93% occurring once. In germline, CDR1 is LNHDA, CDR2 SQIVND (reference sequence). Trimming cost V 10 bases and J 0 bases; bases outside gene matches: 7. The CDR3 spans 14 residues. The receptor's source is a female donor with multiple sclerosis, enrolled in a pregnancy study. The chain joins TRBV19 to TRBJ2-3; 7 bases are shared with TRBD2. The sequences come from peripheral blood, collected after pregnancy. Here the CDR3 reads CATSSGPSTDTQYF. CDR3 sequence (DNA): TGTGCCACTTCTAGCGGACCTAGCACAGATACGCAGTATTTT.